These 14 T cell receptor beta chains share one sample of origin, sequenced in a study of regulatory T cells in long-lasting Graves disease. Noted time point: newly diagnosed GD, antithyroid drugs for less than 3 months. PBMCs were the source of the RNA used for TCR sequencing. Assembly of TCR beta libraries relied on iRepertoire HTBI primers together with Arm-PCR of CDR3 regions. TCRdb analysed the multiplex PCR reads with MiXCR anew, one entry per CDR3 protein. Of about 420,000 distinct CDR3 sequences listed, 15% to 20% were seen once; the top ten hold around a quarter. This same sample was also taken into another study, of T cells in Graves' hyperthyroidism and ophthalmopathy.

The input for sequencing was peripheral blood mononuclear cells (PBMCs), taken at new diagnosis, from a patient treated with antithyroid drugs. The receptors were sampled from a woman aged 18-29 years with Graves disease.

V is TRBV18 and J is TRBJ1-6; D unclear. The ends were cut back, 3 bases at V and 8 bases at J, with 8 bases in the middle. CDR3 length: 13 residues. In germline, CDR1 is KGHSH, CDR2 LQKENI. The DNA for the CDR3 is TGTGCCAGCTCACCCCAACCGGATTCACCCCTCCACTTT. This translates into CASSPQPDSPLHF.

This clonotype came up a few times. CDR3 coding DNA: TGCGCCAGCAGCCAGCCGGGACTAGCGGGAGATACGCAGTATTTT. Residues: CASSQPGLAGDTQYF. This chain links TRBV4-1 with TRBJ2-3; 12 nucleotides align to TRBD2. This CDR3 spans 15 amino acids. Per germline, CDR1 MGHRA and CDR2 YSYEKL. Trimming removed 3 bases from V and 5 bases from J; junction bases left unmatched: 3.

This clonotype was seen ten or more times. The chain links TRBV7-9 to TRBJ2-1, with 9 bases identical to TRBD1. After removal of 6 bases from V and 9 bases from J, the junction contained 15 bases not matched to a gene. CDR1 SEHNR and CDR2 FQNEAQ come from the germline V gene (reference sequence). The CDR3 contains 16 residues. The CDR3 DNA sequence: TGTGCCAGCAGACTGCGATCGGGACAGGGACTGAGTGAGCAGTTCTTC. It codes for CASRLRSGQGLSEQFF.

This clonotype came up many times. This sequence joins TRBV7-9 and TRBJ2-7, with TRBD1 identical over 7 bases. CDR1 and CDR2 (germline): SEHNR, FQNEAQ (reference sequence). The CDR3 has 18 residues. The trim removed 5 bases at V and 0 bases at J, leaving 16 bases unmatched. CDR3 sequence reads: CASSAQGNAIGVSYEQYF. The CDR3 DNA follows: TGTGCCAGCAGCGCACAGGGGAATGCTATCGGGGTCTCCTACGAGCAGTACTTC.

This clonotype came up many times. As DNA, the CDR3 is TGTGCCTGGAGTGTGTTTCGGACAGGGGGCCCTGGCTACACCTTC. Its translation: CAWSVFRTGGPGYTF. This chain uses TRBV30 with TRBJ1-2; 11 nucleotides match TRBD1. Trimming removed 0 bases from V and 7 bases from J; junction bases left unmatched: 7. The CDR3 length is 15 residues. Looked up from germline, CDR1 is GTSNPN and CDR2 is SVGIG (reference sequence).

The V call is TRBV4-1, the J call TRBJ2-1; D remains unclear. Germline CDR1 is MGHRA and CDR2 is YSYEKL. V gave up 1 base and J gave up 2 bases, with 6 bases separating them. The CDR3 contains 14 residues. CDR3 amino acids: CASSQAETYNEQFF. The CDR3 DNA is TGCGCCAGCAGCCAAGCTGAGACCTACAATGAGCAGTTCTTC.

Of note for this clonotype: A far larger clone is one base from this, pointing to a likely read error. This rearrangement joins TRBV12-3 or TRBV12-4 to TRBJ2-7, with no clear D. The CDR3 runs to 13 residues. V lost 5 bases to trimming and J lost 7 bases, with 15 bases between them. The chain's CDR3 is CASSTPRVYEQYF. CDR3 coding DNA: TGTGCCAGCAGTACCCCACGGGTTTATGAGCAGTACTTC.

The rearrangement uses TRBV7-3 and TRBJ2-3; D might be TRBD1 or TRBD2, each matching 5 bases. V shed 5 bases and J shed 6 bases, with 12 bases lying between them. The V gene's germline CDR1 is SGHTA and CDR2 FQGTGA. CDR3 length: 13 amino acids. The CDR3 reads CASSPQWGDTQYF. CDR3 coding DNA: TGTGCCAGCAGCCCCCAATGGGGGGATACGCAGTATTTT.

This clonotype was recorded many times. Here the CDR3 DNA reads TGTGCCAGCAGTCAGGGACAGGGATTTGAAAAACTGTTTTTT. This translates into CASSQGQGFEKLFF. J is TRBJ1-4 and V is TRBV28; 9 bases line up with TRBD1. CDR3 size: 14 residues. Germline V gives CDR1 MDHEN, CDR2 SYDVKM. The junction had 5 bases not matched to a gene; V was cut back by 5 bases and J by 7 bases.

The V gene is TRBV7-9, the J gene TRBJ2-6, with no clear D. V gave up 0 bases and J gave up 0 bases, with 6 bases separating them. Germline assignment: CDR1 SEHNR and CDR2 FQNEAQ (reference sequence). CDR3 length: 16 residues. Here the CDR3 reads CASSLARTSGANVLTF. The CDR3 nucleotides read TGTGCCAGCAGCTTAGCACGGACCTCTGGGGCCAACGTCCTGACTTTC.

The V call is TRBV27, the J call TRBJ2-7, with TRBD2 matching 9 bases. The ends lost 3 bases at V and 4 bases at J; junction bases unmatched: 7. The CDR3 length is 15 residues. Germline CDR1 reads MNHEY; CDR2 reads SMNVEV (reference sequence). CDR3 sequence (DNA): TGTGCCAGCAGTTTGCGGGCGGGAGGGCCGTACGAGCAGTACTTC. Translated: CASSLRAGGPYEQYF.

In this sample, this clonotype turned up many times. The chain recombines TRBV30 with TRBJ2-1, with a weak D call TRBD1 (6 bases). CDR1 GTSNPN and CDR2 SVGIG come from the germline V gene (reference sequence). Trimming pared 4 bases from V and 9 bases from J, leaving 10 bases between. The CDR3 spans 11 residues. CDR3 bases: TGTGCCTGGACCAGGGGTGCTGAGCAGTTCTTC. Protein product: CAWTRGAEQFF. Variable domain in full (rest from reference TRBV30 and TRBJ2-1): SQTIHQWPATLVQPVGSPLSLECTVEGTSNPNLYWYRQAAGRGLQLLFYSVGIGQISSEVPQNLSASRPQDRQFILSSKKLLLSDSGFYLCAWTRGAEQFFGPGTRLTVL.

On this clonotype: Possible read error: a much larger clone is one base away. The chain combines TRBV28 with TRBJ2-1; 7 positions match TRBD1. Germline-derived CDR1 and CDR2 are MDHEN and SYDVKM. The length of the CDR3 is 13 residues. V shed 8 bases, J shed 7 bases, and the junction held 8 bases outside the gene matches. CDR3 region: CASGRGQDNEQFF. CDR3 coding DNA: TGTGCCAGCGGTAGGGGGCAGGATAATGAGCAGTTCTTC.

The sample holds many counts of this clonotype. The chain employs TRBV7-3 and TRBJ1-1; 9 positions agree with TRBD1. Germline V gene lookup returns CDR1 SGHTA and CDR2 FQGTGA. Trimming removed 1 base from V and 0 bases from J; junction bases left unmatched: 12. This CDR3 comprises 19 residues. The DNA of the CDR3 is TGTGCCAGCAGCTTAAGTCCTACCGGGACAGGGATAATGAACACTGAAGCTTTCTTT. It is translated as CASSLSPTGTGIMNTEAFF.